This entry describes one T cell receptor (beta chain). There is no known antigen for this receptor. Base quality data are lacking; no much larger clone is found one base away. This entry comes from a study of vaccination and CD4 T cells after COVID-19 (dated by TCRdb to about 2022). Concerning the study at large: Convalescent patients had a positive SARS-CoV-2 result on nasal swab PCR, and of these patients, about ten had mild disease and one had severe disease. The cultures were stimulated with overlapping spike peptide pools from SARS-CoV-2 and from the common cold coronaviruses HCoV-NL63, HCoV-OC43 and HCoV-229E. Post-COVID blood samples from convalescent patients were collected a median of roughly 100 days after diagnosis, with a range of 35 to 161 days. Post-vaccine blood samples were collected a median of approximately 68 days after the second vaccine dose, ranging from roughly 13 to 250 days. In control cultures, a CEFX viral epitope pool was used as positive control, an HIV-1 Nef peptide pool was used as negative control, or no peptide was added. Two doses of either the Pfizer-BioNTech BNT162b2 vaccine (n=8) or the Moderna mRNA-1273 vaccine (n=2) were administered to participants. The convalescent cohort included six males and four females, with two Hispanic individuals, seven Caucasians, two Asians and one multiracial person. In about 11 COVID-19 convalescent patients and a handful of infection-naive healthy vaccine recipients, the spike-specific CD4+ TCR repertoire before mRNA vaccination was compared with the repertoire after mRNA vaccination. The full study reports these points: Among the post-vaccine SARS-CoV-2-reactive clones in convalescent patients, a median approximately 90% showed up only after vaccination, which suggests vaccine-specific priming. Of the vaccine-specific clones found in convalescent patients, nearly all (304 of 307) were mono-reactive for SARS-CoV-2 spike instead of being cross-reactive with common cold coronaviruses. The study included relatively few convalescent patients and did not analyze early timepoints after natural infection. The median count of SARS-CoV-2-reactive clonotypes went up from approximately 22 after infection to 35 to 40 after vaccination, although the change was not significant.

The treatment or condition tag for this specimen amounts to: roughly ten-day PBMC culture with coronavirus spike peptide pools or control peptides (ViraFEST assay). The ViraFEST assay was used in the study, in which antigen-specific T cells were expanded with peptide pools and expanded clonotypes were subsequently identified by TCR sequencing. The convalescent patients' positive SARS-CoV-2 PCR tests fell between March and December 2020, which was before the Alpha, Beta and Delta variants emerged in the United States. Each well held 2 million to 2.5 million PBMCs cultured with approximately 9.2 ug/ml peptide pools in IMDM containing approximately 4.8% human AB serum and approximately 10 IU/ml IL-2. On days 3 and 7, half of the culture medium was replaced with fresh IL-2-containing medium. After around 11 days of culture, CD4+ T cells were isolated by negative selection using the EasySep CD4+ T cell isolation kit. Ficoll-Paque Plus gradient centrifugation was used to isolate PBMCs from whole blood, and the isolated PBMCs were then either used fresh or cryopreserved at -140C. Triplicate wells were generally used for each culture condition.

The cysteine opens and the phenylalanine closes a CDR3 of 15 amino acids. Solely the CDR3 DNA is kept, with 45 bases framed from the first base. Sequences MNHEY (CDR1) and SVGEGT (CDR2) are obtained from the germline V gene. V was cut back by 7 bases and J by 2 bases, leaving a gap of 17 bases between them. The receptor library was made with PCR. TCR sequencing of DNA from cultured CD4+ T cells used the Oncomine TCR Beta short-read assay at the Johns Hopkins FTIC core. Genomic DNA was extracted from the cultured CD4+ T cells with the QIAamp micro DNA kit. Oncomine TCR Beta libraries from cultured CD4+ T cells were pooled using unique dual indexes and sequenced on an Illumina iSeq 100. The original methods were these. Non-productive sequences were removed, and CDR3s that did not start with C, did not end with F or W, or were shorter than 7 amino acids were discarded. The MANAFEST web application was used to identify antigen-specific clonotypes by comparing peptide-stimulated wells against reference wells and other culture wells. For a clone to be called positive, the clone needed an FDR below 0.05, an odds ratio above 5, and a productive frequency above 0.1% in at least two of three replicate wells. Cross-reactive clonotypes were defined as significantly expanded in both SARS-CoV-2 spike wells and at least one common cold coronavirus spike condition. Levenshtein distances (stringdist) and unrooted phylogenetic trees (ape) in R version 3.6.1 were used to assess CDR3 homology. TCRdb reprocessed the public reads (quality trimming at Q25 with fastp, clone calling with MiXCR) and kept in-frame beta chains. One record per CDR3 amino acid sequence lists the most common genes and DNA. The V and J calls shown here were made by TCRdb, not taken from the authors' results. The sample table records roughly 10,000 distinct CDR3 sequences; just under 75% of these occur just once. 7.7% of the sample is in the top ten clones.

This clonotype was obtained from a human donor who had recovered from COVID-19. The V gene is TRBV6-2 or TRBV6-3 and the J gene is TRBJ2-5, with no D gene named confidently. The sequenced material came from CD4+ T cells from blood, cultured in vitro. The DNA sequence reads TGTGCCAGCACCCCCGCAGGAAACAGACAAGAGACCCAGTACTTC. This sequence encodes CASTPAGNRQETQYF.